The source of this TCR beta chain is a study of cytomegalovirus exposure and HLA in healthy donors. PCR employed 60 Vbeta and 13 Jbeta primers. Generated by immunoSEQ multiplex PCR, the TCRdb table keeps only in-frame clones and is missing some. Of approximately 58,000 clones in the sample, about 80% were seen once. Concerning this clone itself: Its antigen is not identified.

The CDR3 covers 16 residues. Germline-derived CDR1 and CDR2 are SEHNR and FQNEAQ (reference sequence). The J segment lost 2 bases and the V segment lost 6 bases, leaving 9 bases of the junction unmatched. Findings and limits, study-wide: Most TCR beta V segments were productive about 90% or about 30% of the time in an earlier analysis. The study recorded around 160 TCR beta chains that were cytomegalovirus-associated. On later analysis, the bulk of CMV-associated TCR beta chains appeared to be HLA-restricted. CMV serostatus stood as the only immune exposure information on hand.

This clonotype was sampled from a man in his thirties or forties in good health and CMV-seronegative. The chain is built from TRBV7-9 and TRBJ1-5; 8 bases are a match to TRBD1. Sequencing used PBMCs. The DNA for the CDR3 is TGTGCCAGCAGTCCTAGCGGACAGGGAGGCAATCAGCCCCAGCATTTT. This encodes CASSPSGQGGNQPQHF.